This record concerns one T cell receptor (beta chain) sequence. Germline V gives CDR1 MNHNS, CDR2 SASEGT. The V end was cut by 4 bases, the J end by 5 bases, with 14 bases between. The CDR3 extends over 14 amino acids. This entry is derived from a study of patients and donors after allogeneic stem cell transplantation. MiXCR, run by TCRdb on the RT-PCR reads, gives a single entry per CDR3 protein. The table lists hundreds of thousands of distinct CDR3 sequences, roughly 17% of them singletons. The J gene is TRBJ1-1, the V gene TRBV6-1; tentative D call: TRBD1 (5 bases). Sequencing used blood, either unsorted or a sorted T cell fraction (not recorded which). This receptor was taken from a human donor who was either an allogeneic HSCT recipient or a stem cell or donor lymphocyte infusion donor (not recorded which). It is not recorded whose cells these are; they may come from a transplant donor. As DNA, the CDR3 is TGTGCCAGCAGTGTACAGGCCACCGGGACTGAAGCTTTCTTT. Amino acids: CASSVQATGTEAFF.